This TCR beta chain appears in the sequencing data of a study of blood T cells in healthy people across ages. About the research overall: Capture via template switching afforded approximately one barcoded beta molecule per two T cells. Study outcomes and limitations: The study found more naive CD4+ cells and higher diversity in long-lived than aged donors.

Germline V gives CDR1 MNHEY, CDR2 SVGAGI. V was trimmed by 4 bases and J by 4 bases, leaving 25 bases between them. The CDR3 spans 18 residues. Regarding this clonotype: Its antigen is undetermined.

Sample-barcoded 5' priming and a J-beta primer mix drove a second PCR of about 6 to 11 cycles. Carrying 12 random nucleotides, a template-switch adaptor labeled each individual cDNA molecule. CDR3-containing paired-end reads numbering at least 2.5 million came from each sample. In TCRdb, the 5' RACE reads were re-called with MiXCR into one record per CDR3 protein. The sample contains 550,000 to 600,000 distinct CDR3 sequences, around 48% of which appear only once. The V gene is TRBV6-5, the J gene TRBJ1-1, with D uncertain. Source material: blood. This sequence was found in an elderly man in good health. CDR3 nucleotide sequence: TGTGCCAGCAGTTCTTCCGACCCACGGGTGGGTGGATTCACTGAAGCTTTCTTT. Encoded protein: CASSSSDPRVGGFTEAFF.